This TCR beta chain was captured by sequencing in a study of shared clonotypes between healthy human individuals. On sorted subsets, replicate PCRs used 200 to 250 ng DNA, or about 30,000 T cell genomes. Clones were read by immunoSEQ multiplex PCR, and TCRdb kept only the in-frame ones, dropping some. The sample lists a few million clones, around 94% seen once, with roughly 0.14% in the top ten. CD45RA+ naive and CD45RA-negative memory subsets were separated from CD4+ cells. CDR1 is SNHLY and CDR2 is FYNNEI in the germline V gene. CDR3 length: 16 residues. V gave up 5 bases and J gave up 6 bases; unmatched junction bases: 11. For this clone: Antigen unknown.

Study-wide findings and caveats: Despite large depth, sorted-subset datasets appeared incompletely sequenced.

The sequenced material came from naive CD4+ T cells sorted from blood. Subset: CD45RA+ positively selected. J is TRBJ2-1 and V is TRBV2; 9 bases are a match to TRBD1. This clonotype originated in a man aged 18-30 years in good health. The CDR3 loop is CASSSQGAKNGNEQFF. CDR3 DNA: TGTGCCAGCAGTTCACAGGGGGCGAAAAACGGCAATGAGCAGTTCTTC.